These 26 T cell receptor beta chains share one sample of origin, sequenced in a study of T cells in localized non-small cell lung cancer. Sequencing used immunoSEQ multiplex PCR; TCRdb keeps in-frame clones, though not all of them. This sample has approximately 140,000 clones; 70% to 90% occur once, and the top ten carry roughly 1.8%. This specimen consisted of peripheral blood, obtained before any cancer treatment. Receptors were obtained from a female donor of 60 years or more with stage I lung adenocarcinoma.

The chain has TRBV9 and TRBJ2-3; D is perhaps TRBD2 (7 bases). This CDR3 comprises 14 residues. Per germline, CDR1 SGDLS and CDR2 YYNGEE. The ends were cut back, 6 bases at V and 3 bases at J, with 14 bases in the middle. The CDR3 here is CASTEGGDTDTQYF. CDR3 DNA: TGTGCCAGCACGGAAGGGGGGGATACAGATACGCAGTATTTT.

J is TRBJ2-6 and V is TRBV27; weak D call: TRBD2 (5 bases). CDR3 length equals 14 residues. V lost 10 bases and J lost 3, with 13 bases in between. CDR1 is MNHEY and CDR2 is SMNVEV in the germline V gene (reference sequence). CDR3 amino acids: CATWEFGGANVLTF. The CDR3 DNA is TGTGCCACCTGGGAGTTCGGTGGGGCCAACGTCCTGACTTTC.

This clone was detected once. The J gene is TRBJ1-6, the V gene TRBV30, with a tentative D call TRBD1 (5 bases). V dropped 5 bases and J dropped 9 bases, with 14 bases sitting between them. In germline, CDR1 is GTSNPN, CDR2 SVGIG (reference sequence). The CDR3 length is 13 residues. This CDR3 reads CAWRGDEGSPLHF. CDR3 DNA sequence: TGTGCCTGGCGGGGGGACGAGGGTTCACCCCTCCACTTT.

The V call is TRBV5-1, the J call TRBJ2-1, with 14 bases lining up with TRBD2. V shed 4 bases, J shed 7 bases, and the junction held 7 bases outside the gene matches. The CDR3 totals 16 residues. Germline-derived CDR1 and CDR2 are SGHRS and YFSETQ. The chain's CDR3 is CASSPRLAGGSNEQFF. The CDR3 DNA reads TGCGCCAGCAGCCCCAGACTAGCGGGAGGGTCTAATGAGCAGTTCTTC.

The chain is built from TRBV7-9 and TRBJ2-2; D gene unclear. From germline, CDR1 is SEHNR and CDR2 FQNEAQ (reference sequence). The CDR3 sequence is 15 residues long. V was pared by 6 bases and J by 6 bases, with 17 bases between. This chain's CDR3 is CASSPRPPDAGELFF. For the CDR3, the DNA is TGTGCCAGCAGTCCCAGACCCCCGGACGCCGGGGAGCTGTTTTTT.

The genes are TRBV7-6 and TRBJ2-7, with 14 bases aligning to TRBD2. This CDR3 is built from 15 residues. CDR1 and CDR2 from the germline V gene are SGHVS and FNYEAQ. The V and J ends lost 6 bases and 5 bases, in that order; junction bases with no gene match: 6. The CDR3 loop reads CASSSEGLAGDEQYF. CDR3 DNA: TGTGCCAGCAGTTCAGAGGGACTAGCGGGAGACGAGCAGTACTTC. Filled out from reference TRBV7-6 and TRBJ2-7, the complete variable domain reads GAGVSQSPRYKVTKRGQDVALRCDPISGHVSLYWYRQALGQGPEFLTYFNYEAQQDKSGLPNDRFSAERPEGSISTLTIQRTEQRDSAMYRCASSSEGLAGDEQYFGPGTRLTVT.

V and J are TRBV30 and TRBJ1-5, with TRBD1 as a possible D gene (5 bases). The length of the CDR3 is 13 residues. Germline CDR1 is GTSNPN and CDR2 is SVGIG (reference sequence). The ends were cut back, 8 bases at V and 3 bases at J, with 14 bases in the middle. In nucleotides, the CDR3 is TGTGCCCTAGCGGGGGGTCTCAATCAGCCCCAGCATTTT. Translation: CALAGGLNQPQHF.

This rearrangement joins TRBV30 to TRBJ2-7; possibly TRBD1 for D (5 bases). Germline V gene sequence: CDR1 GTSNPN, CDR2 SVGIG (reference sequence). Trimming took off 3 bases at V and 2 bases at J, with 20 bases between the two ends. The CDR3 totals 16 residues. In DNA form, the CDR3 reads TGTGCCTGGAGGCGGTTGGGTACAGGTTCGGCCTACGAGCAGTACTTC. Its translation: CAWRRLGTGSAYEQYF.

This clone appeared once. The gene calls are TRBV28 and TRBJ2-1; D perhaps matches TRBD2 (6 bases). Between the trimmed V and J ends, which lost 6 bases and 2 bases, there was a span of 14 bases. This CDR3 spans 15 amino acids. CDR1 and CDR2 (germline): MDHEN, SYDVKM. The CDR3, as DNA: TGTGCCAGCAGACAACTACCGGGAGCCTACAATGAGCAGTTCTTC. Translation: CASRQLPGAYNEQFF.

The V and J genes are TRBV6-4 and TRBJ1-2, with D perhaps TRBD1 (5 bases). CDR1 and CDR2 from the germline V gene are MRHNA and SNTAGT. V shed 6 bases and J shed 4 bases, with 15 bases lying between them. This CDR3 is built from 14 residues. Written as DNA, the CDR3 is TGTGCCAGCAGCCCCGGGGGGGGATTCTATGGCTACACCTTC. Protein sequence: CASSPGGGFYGYTF.

The rearrangement uses TRBV9 and TRBJ2-3; tentatively, D is TRBD1 (5 bases). This CDR3 comprises 15 residues. Per the germline V gene, CDR1 is SGDLS and CDR2 is YYNGEE. The ends were cut back, 4 bases at V and 4 bases at J, with 16 bases in the middle. The CDR3 reads CASSPRGLLADTQYF. Written as DNA, the CDR3 is TGTGCCAGCAGCCCAAGGGGTCTCCTAGCAGATACGCAGTATTTT.

J is TRBJ2-7 and V is TRBV7-3; 11 bases are a match to TRBD2. V lost 5 bases to trimming and J lost 3 bases; unmatched junction nucleotides: 9. The CDR3 consists of 16 residues. Germline V CDR1 and CDR2: SGHTA, FQGTGA. The CDR3 coding sequence is TGTGCCAGCAGCCATTCCGGGACTAGCGGCTTCTACGAGCAGTACTTC. This gives the protein CASSHSGTSGFYEQYF.

V usage is TRBV7-2 and J usage is TRBJ2-3, with 12 bases fitting TRBD2. Trimming at V came to 5 bases and at J to 0 bases, leaving 3 bases not matched to a gene. This CDR3 is 16 amino acids long. Germline V gene sequence: CDR1 SGHTA, CDR2 FQGNSA. The CDR3 DNA reads TGTGCCAGCAGCGTAGGGACTAGCGGGAGCACAGATACGCAGTATTTT. It is translated as CASSVGTSGSTDTQYF.

This chain connects TRBV15 to TRBJ2-5; D gene unclear. CDR1 and CDR2 (germline): LNHNV, YYDKDF (reference sequence). The CDR3 runs to 13 residues. Trimming took 1 base from V and 5 from J, leaving 8 bases between them. This CDR3 reads CATSRAGRETQYF. The CDR3 nucleotides are TGTGCCACCAGCAGAGCCGGAAGGGAGACCCAGTACTTC.

V and J are TRBV28 and TRBJ2-3, with 7 bases matching TRBD1. The V segment lost 8 bases and the J segment 1 base; nucleotides outside the gene matches: 6. Per germline, CDR1 MDHEN and CDR2 SYDVKM. This CDR3 region has 14 residues. The CDR3 reads CASAGDRGTDTQYF. CDR3 nucleotide sequence: TGTGCCAGCGCAGGGGACAGAGGCACAGATACGCAGTATTTT.

This rearrangement joins TRBV6-1 to TRBJ1-4; D possibly corresponds to TRBD1 (6 bases). This CDR3 is 16 amino acids long. With 2 bases removed from V and 3 bases from J, the gap between germline ends came to 13 bases. Germline CDR1 MNHNS, CDR2 SASEGT. The CDR3 region is CASSETGYAANEKLFF. The CDR3 region has the DNA TGTGCCAGCAGTGAAACAGGGTACGCAGCTAATGAAAAACTGTTTTTT.

In its sample, this clone was seen once. The gene calls are TRBV28 and TRBJ2-5, with D unresolved. Germline CDR1 reads MDHEN; CDR2 reads SYDVKM. V was cut by 1 base and J by 5 bases, with 5 bases left in between. This CDR3 region has 12 residues. CDR3 loop: CASSLSGETQYF. CDR3 nucleotides: TGTGCCAGCAGTTTATCCGGCGAGACCCAGTACTTC. The full variable domain, with the rest looked up from reference TRBV28 and TRBJ2-5, is DVKVTQSSRYLVKRTGEKVFLECVQDMDHENMFWYRQDPGLGLRLIYFSYDVKMKEKGDIPEGYSVSREKKERFSLILESASTNQTSMYLCASSLSGETQYFGPGTRLLVL.

This chain joins TRBV11-3 and TRBJ2-5; 7 bases are shared with TRBD1. CDR3 size: 16 residues. Per germline, CDR1 SGHNT and CDR2 YENEEA. V lost 3 bases to trimming and J lost 4 bases; unmatched junction nucleotides: 11. The CDR3 DNA is TGTGCCAGCAGCTTGGGAGTTCGGACAGGAGGAGAGACCCAGTACTTC. Its translation is CASSLGVRTGGETQYF.

The chain is built from TRBV9 and TRBJ1-4; no clear D. Germline-derived CDR1 and CDR2 are SGDLS and YYNGEE. The CDR3 has 15 residues. Trimming stripped 3 bases from V and 7 bases from J, with 16 bases between. The CDR3, as DNA: TGTGCCAGCAGCGCGAGGGATTTATGGGGTGAAAAACTGTTTTTT. This gives the protein CASSARDLWGEKLFF. The full variable domain, completed using reference TRBV9 and TRBJ1-4, is DSGVTQTPKHLITATGQRVTLRCSPRSGDLSVYWYQQSLDQGLQFLIQYYNGEERAKGNILERFSAQQFPDLHSELNLSSLELGDSALYFCASSARDLWGEKLFFGSGTQLSVL.

The chain joins TRBV7-2 to TRBJ1-5; D ambiguous. Germline loops: CDR1 SGHTA, CDR2 FQGNSA. Trimming cost V 5 bases and J 2 bases, with 7 bases left between them. The CDR3 contains 13 residues. This CDR3 is CASSHGGNQPQHF. The CDR3 nucleotides read TGTGCCAGCAGCCACGGTGGCAATCAGCCCCAGCATTTT.

The chain couples TRBV5-1 to TRBJ1-5; TRBD1 agrees at 7 bases. Trimming at V came to 0 bases and at J to 3 bases, leaving 3 bases not matched to a gene. The CDR3 is 15 amino acids. The germline V gene encodes CDR1 SGHRS and CDR2 YFSETQ. DNA for the CDR3: TGCGCCAGCAGCTTGGAGGGGGCCCACAATCAGCCCCAGCATTTT. This gives the protein CASSLEGAHNQPQHF.

The chain couples TRBV15 to TRBJ1-2, with TRBD1 as a possible D gene (6 bases). This CDR3 has 14 residues. Germline V lookup: CDR1 LNHNV, CDR2 YYDKDF (reference sequence). V was clipped by 5 bases and J by 7 bases, with 17 bases between them. This chain's CDR3 is CATSQGRGRFGYTF. CDR3 bases: TGTGCCACCAGCCAGGGGAGAGGGCGTTTTGGCTACACCTTC.

The chain employs TRBV7-8 and TRBJ2-3, with D unclear. The V gene's germline CDR1 is SGHVS and CDR2 FQNEAQ. V shed 0 bases and J shed 5 bases, with 3 bases lying between them. The CDR3 extends over 12 amino acids. CDR3 sequence: CASSLARDTQYF. CDR3 bases: TGTGCCAGCAGCTTAGCGCGAGATACGCAGTATTTT.

This clone was detected only once. The rearrangement links TRBV6-4 to TRBJ2-3; no definite D call. V was clipped by 6 bases and J by 0 bases, with 7 bases between them. The CDR3 has 13 residues. The germline V gene has CDR1 MRHNA and CDR2 SNTAGT. The CDR3, as DNA: TGTGCCAGCAGCGAGGCCAGCACAGATACGCAGTATTTT. Its translation: CASSEASTDTQYF.

This chain connects TRBV11-2 to TRBJ2-6, with D unclear. Trimming removed 2 bases from V and 2 bases from J, with 1 base in between. This CDR3 spans 13 amino acids. CDR1 SGHAT and CDR2 FQNNGV come from the germline V gene. The CDR3 is CASSLPGANVLTF. As DNA, the CDR3 is TGTGCCAGCAGCTTACCTGGGGCCAACGTCCTGACTTTC.

This chain links TRBV6-1 with TRBJ1-2, with a weak D call TRBD1 (6 bases). The germline V and J ends were trimmed by 8 bases and 0 bases, with 13 bases remaining between them. The germline V gene has CDR1 MNHNS and CDR2 SASEGT. The CDR3 length is 14 residues. Written as DNA, the CDR3 is TGTGCCAGCTCGGACAGTCTCACTAACTATGGCTACACCTTC. This gives the protein CASSDSLTNYGYTF.